This is a list of T cell receptor beta chains from one sample in a study of blood T cell repertoires in COVID-19. Data came from immunoSEQ multiplex PCR; TCRdb stores just in-frame clones and leaves some out. The sample records roughly 74,000 clones, 88% being singletons. Sequenced sample: peripheral blood. The receptors shown here come from a woman of 80 years or more with active or convalescent COVID-19. Each CDR3 is given without its conserved first and last residue.

>9|TRBV20-1|TRBJ1-2
SVRQGGGYT
>13|TRBV9|TRBJ2-2
ASSRTTGDTGELF
>12|TRBV4-2|TRBJ2-5
ASSQGSGGETQY
>13|TRBV29-1|TRBJ1-3
SVEGTGLSGNTIY
>11|TRBV23-1|TRBJ2-7
ARARASGYEQY
>12|TRBV5-4|TRBJ2-7
ASSPGSLTYEQY
>14|TRBV7-9|TRBJ1-4
ASSHPPGQGEVKLF
>12|TRBV5-4|TRBJ2-5
ASSRDRYQETQY
>14|TRBV9|TRBJ2-1
ASSVGGPGGIYEQF
>13|TRBV7-9|TRBJ2-1
ASSSRGLSYNEQF
>13|TRBV6-5|TRBJ1-1
ASSYRSHTGTEAF
>13|TRBV6-2/TRBV6-3|TRBJ1-2
ASRPPGGSNYGYT
>12|TRBV2|TRBJ1-3
ASSETGYGNTIY
>11|TRBV18|TRBJ2-1
ASSPPSYNEQF
>11|TRBV7-2|TRBJ1-1
ASSFYSTLEAF
>12|TRBV6-2/TRBV6-3|TRBJ1-5
ASSVGRGSRPQH
>12|TRBV25-1|TRBJ2-3
ASRWTLESDTQY
>12|TRBV14|TRBJ1-1
ASSRDSVNTEAF
>14|TRBV5-1|TRBJ1-1
ASSMDRPTMNTEAF
>11|TRBV2|TRBJ1-1
ASSVEENTEAF
>11|TRBV25-1|TRBJ1-4
ASRSGGGEKLF
>12|TRBV27|TRBJ1-2
ASSLSSGVYGYT
>10|TRBV12-5|TRBJ1-2
ASLQGSYGYT